These 23 T cell receptor beta chains were sequenced from one sample in a study of blood T cell repertoires in COVID-19. Repertoires were generated with immunoSEQ multiplex PCR, while TCRdb's copy carries only in-frame clones and drops some. This repertoire shows 150,000 to 200,000 clones, approximately 95% found once; its top ten account for about 4.5%. The sequenced sample was peripheral blood. The receptors shown here come from a woman aged 45-65 years with acute or convalescent COVID-19.

The chain has TRBV4-3 and TRBJ2-3; weak D call: TRBD1 (6 bases). There are 14 residues in the CDR3. The V gene's germline CDR1 is LGHNA and CDR2 YSLEER. The ends were cut back, 0 bases at V and 6 bases at J, with 10 bases in the middle. CDR3 residues: CASSQESGADTQYF. CDR3 nucleotides: TGCGCCAGCAGCCAAGAGTCAGGGGCGGATACGCAGTATTTT.

V gene TRBV20-1 combines with J gene TRBJ2-7, with 7 bases that match TRBD2. This CDR3 has 11 residues. CDR1 and CDR2 from the germline V gene are DFQATT and SNEGSKA (reference sequence). V trimming: 0 bases; J trimming: 12 bases; junction bases outside the gene matches: 5. The chain's CDR3 is CSARDGTTRYF. The CDR3 DNA reads TGCAGTGCTAGAGATGGGACTACGCGGTACTTC.

The chain recombines TRBV4-3 with TRBJ1-2; D possibly corresponds to TRBD1 (5 bases). This CDR3 spans 13 amino acids. Trimming shortened V by 0 bases and J by 5 bases, and 7 bases separated the two germline ends. Germline CDR1 and CDR2: LGHNA and YSLEER. For the CDR3, the DNA is TGCGCCAGCAGCCAAGATAAGGGGTATGGCTACACCTTC. Its translation is CASSQDKGYGYTF.

The chain uses TRBV28 and TRBJ2-7; the D gene is possibly TRBD1 (5 bases). Germline assignment: CDR1 MDHEN and CDR2 SYDVKM. The CDR3 is 15 amino acids. CDR3 in DNA: TGTGCAATCAGCGTCGGGCTCCTAGGGGCCTACGAGCAGTACTTC. This codes for CAISVGLLGAYEQYF.

This chain links TRBV6-2 or TRBV6-3 with TRBJ1-1, with D unresolved. Germline CDR1 MNHEY, CDR2 SVGEGT. The CDR3 runs 13 residues. V lost 3 bases and J 1 base, leaving 6 bases between the germline ends. In DNA, the CDR3 is TGTGCCAGCAGTTATACTGGGAACACTGAAGCTTTCTTT. Its translation: CASSYTGNTEAFF.

The J gene is TRBJ1-1, the V gene TRBV2; D uncertain. The CDR3 is 14 amino acids. From germline, CDR1 is SNHLY and CDR2 FYNNEI. The V end lost 9 bases, the J end lost 1 base, and 15 bases lay between the germline ends. CDR3 coding DNA: TGTGCCAGTAATATACAGCCTGGGAACACTGAAGCTTTCTTT. It codes for CASNIQPGNTEAFF.

This chain links TRBV9 with TRBJ2-6; D is uncertain. Trimming shortened V by 4 bases and J by 0 bases, and 5 bases separated the two germline ends. Germline V gene data show CDR1 as SGDLS and CDR2 as YYNGEE. The CDR3 loop spans 14 amino acids. CDR3 nucleotides: TGTGCCAGCAGCCTCGGCTCTGGGGCCAACGTCCTGACTTTC. Residues: CASSLGSGANVLTF.

V is TRBV6-5 and J is TRBJ1-5, with D perhaps TRBD1 (6 bases). The V end lost 9 bases, the J end lost 3 bases, and 18 bases lay between the germline ends. The germline V gene has CDR1 MNHEY and CDR2 SVGAGI. CDR3 size: 15 residues. The CDR3 region has the DNA TGTGCCAGTCAGTTCCAGGGGAACTACAATCAGCCCCAGCATTTT. Translating gives CASQFQGNYNQPQHF.

V is TRBV3-1 (or the pseudogene TRBV3-2) and J is TRBJ2-1; 7 bases fit TRBD1. The CDR3 is 15 amino acids. Looked up from germline, CDR1 is LGHDT and CDR2 is YNNKEL (reference sequence). The junction had 9 bases not matched to a gene; V was cut back by 0 bases and J by 10 bases. DNA for the CDR3: TGTGCCAGCAGCCAAGATACAAGAGGGGGCGACGAGCAGTTCTTC. This gives the protein CASSQDTRGGDEQFF.

V usage is TRBV6-5 and J usage is TRBJ1-2, with 7 bases matching TRBD1. Looked up from germline, CDR1 is MNHEY and CDR2 is SVGAGI. The CDR3 length is 15 residues. Losses at the gene ends were 6 bases for V and 4 bases for J; bases not matched to a gene: 11. Written as DNA, the CDR3 is TGTGCCAGCAGAGTTAACCCCGGGACAGTCTATGGCTACACCTTC. It codes for CASRVNPGTVYGYTF.

This chain connects TRBV9 to TRBJ2-7; possibly TRBD1 for D (5 bases). The CDR3 runs 14 residues. V lost 1 base and J lost 1, with 9 bases in between. The germline V gene encodes CDR1 SGDLS and CDR2 YYNGEE. CDR3 DNA: TGTGCCAGCAGCGTATCAGGGTGGTCCTACGAGCAGTACTTC. Translating gives CASSVSGWSYEQYF.

The rearrangement joins TRBV7-6 to TRBJ2-5; D is undetermined. Germline loops: CDR1 SGHVS, CDR2 FNYEAQ. The V gene lost 4 bases and the J gene lost 4 bases, with 10 bases spanning the gap. The CDR3 consists of 13 residues. In nucleotides, the CDR3 is TGTGCCAGCAGCTACAGAGTGGGAGAGACCCAGTACTTC. Its protein product is CASSYRVGETQYF.

The V and J genes are TRBV30 and TRBJ1-1; D unclear. Between the trimmed V and J ends, which lost 1 base and 0 bases, there was a span of 6 bases. This CDR3 is 13 amino acids long. Germline V gene sequence: CDR1 GTSNPN, CDR2 SVGIG (reference sequence). In nucleotides, the CDR3 is TGTGCCTGGAGTGACAGACTGAACACTGAAGCTTTCTTT. It translates to CAWSDRLNTEAFF.

The CDR3 bases are TGTGCCAGCAGTGCCCCCCCGGGACAGGGTGATTCACCCCTCCACTTT. Translation gives CASSAPPGQGDSPLHF. V and J are TRBV25-1 and TRBJ1-6, with 9 positions matching TRBD1. Germline values: CDR1 MGHDK, CDR2 SYGVNS. The V segment lost 4 bases and the J segment 8 bases; nucleotides outside the gene matches: 9. The CDR3 is made up of 16 amino acids. The full variable domain, in which reference TRBV25-1 and TRBJ1-6 provide the parts outside the CDR3, is EADIYQTPRYLVIGTGKKITLECSQTMGHDKMYWYQQDPGMELHLIHYSYGVNSTEKGDLSSESTVSRIRTEHFPLTLESARPSHTSQYLCASSAPPGQGDSPLHFGNGTRLTVT.

The rearrangement links TRBV19 to TRBJ1-6; D gene ambiguous. Trimming took off 3 bases at V and 7 bases at J, with 10 bases between the two ends. Per the germline V gene, CDR1 is LNHDA and CDR2 is SQIVND (reference sequence). The CDR3 runs 14 residues. In DNA, the CDR3 is TGTGCCAGTAGTATGAGTTTGGGCAATTCACCCCTCCACTTT. It translates to CASSMSLGNSPLHF. Drawing the rest from reference TRBV19 and TRBJ1-6, the complete variable domain is DGGITQSPKYLFRKEGQNVTLSCEQNLNHDAMYWYRQDPGQGLRLIYYSQIVNDFQKGDIAEGYSVSREKKESFPLTVTSAQKNPTAFYLCASSMSLGNSPLHFGNGTRLTVT.

This clone was detected only a few times. The chain employs TRBV5-6 and TRBJ1-2; no reliable D call. The CDR3 has 17 amino acids. The germline gives CDR1 SGHDT, CDR2 YYEEEE. V lost 0 bases and J 2 bases, leaving 17 bases between the germline ends. CDR3 DNA sequence: TGTGCCAGCAGCTTGGGAGGACTACTGGACCTCAACTATGGCTACACCTTC. The encoded protein is CASSLGGLLDLNYGYTF.

Here the CDR3 reads CASSSHSGGIADTQYF. The CDR3, as DNA: TGTGCCAGCAGCTCTCATAGCGGGGGGATCGCAGATACGCAGTATTTT. This rearrangement joins TRBV7-2 to TRBJ2-3; TRBD2 matches 10 bases. With 4 bases clipped from V and 4 bases from J, the junction kept 8 bases outside the gene matches. The germline CDR1 and CDR2 sequences are SGHTA and FQGNSA. This CDR3 contains 16 residues.

The chain links TRBV5-4 to TRBJ2-7; 7 nucleotides align to TRBD2. Germline values: CDR1 SGHNT, CDR2 YYREEE (reference sequence). CDR3 length: 14 residues. The V gene end was trimmed by 3 bases and the J gene end by 4 bases; junction bases not matched to a gene: 7. The CDR3 DNA reads as TGTGCCAGCAGCTGGGGGGGGATTCCGTACGAGCAGTACTTC. It codes for CASSWGGIPYEQYF.

Details on this clone: Different DNA sequences within this sample yield the same CDR3. V is TRBV19 and J is TRBJ2-2; 7 bases align to TRBD1. After removal of 4 bases from V and 0 bases from J, the junction contained 2 bases not matched to a gene. CDR3 length: 15 amino acids. Germline CDR1 LNHDA, CDR2 SQIVND (reference sequence). CDR3 nucleotides: TGTGCCAGTAGTACAGGGACAGCGAACACCGGGGAGCTGTTTTTT. Amino acid sequence: CASSTGTANTGELFF.

V is TRBV10-1 and J is TRBJ2-1; D may be TRBD2 (6 bases). Germline V gene sequence: CDR1 WNHNN, CDR2 SYGVQD (reference sequence). The CDR3 contains 14 residues. V dropped 4 bases and J dropped 4 bases, with 11 bases sitting between them. CDR3 region: CASSAGLTYNEQFF. CDR3 nucleotides: TGCGCCAGCAGTGCAGGACTAACGTACAATGAGCAGTTCTTC.

The genes are TRBV28 and TRBJ1-5; 7 bases line up with TRBD1. The CDR3 has 13 amino acids. With 6 bases clipped from V and 4 bases from J, the junction kept 3 bases outside the gene matches. Germline CDR1 and CDR2: MDHEN and SYDVKM. CDR3 region: CASSPQGNQPQHF. CDR3 nucleotides: TGTGCCAGCAGCCCACAGGGGAATCAGCCCCAGCATTTT.

The chain employs TRBV11-2 and TRBJ2-7; maybe TRBD2 (6 bases). The germline CDR1 and CDR2 sequences are SGHAT and FQNNGV. The V end lost 8 bases, the J end lost 3 bases, and 17 bases lay between the germline ends. This CDR3 is 14 amino acids long. CDR3 DNA: TGTGCCAGCTCTGGGGGGTCCGGGAACTACGAGCAGTACTTC. As protein: CASSGGSGNYEQYF.

The chain joins TRBV20-1 to TRBJ2-1; 11 bases fit TRBD2. The germline CDR1 and CDR2 sequences are DFQATT and SNEGSKA (reference sequence). V was pared by 3 bases and J by 4 bases, with 2 bases of the junction left unmatched. This CDR3 comprises 14 residues. DNA of the CDR3: TGCAGTGCTAGTCTAGCGGGAGGTTACAATGAGCAGTTCTTC. Its protein product is CSASLAGGYNEQFF.